These 21 T cell receptor beta chains share one sample of origin, sequenced in a study of T cell repertoires in cytomegalovirus infection (dated by TCRdb to between 2018 and 2021). Reading the label with the study, this specimen's treatment or condition is: in vitro stimulation with specific CMV peptide epitopes to enrich CMV-specific T cells. No antigen is known for these receptors. Sequenced using an Illumina HiSeq 1500. TCRdb handled the public reads itself, with Q25 trimming in fastp and clone calling in MiXCR, and kept productive beta chains. Each CDR3 protein gets just one entry, which takes the most common genes and DNA from the rows behind it. The sample yields about 500,000 distinct CDR3 sequences; 33% were counted once. The top ten clones comprise about a sixth of the sample. This specimen consisted of cultured PBMCs, obtained from culture after CMV antigen stimulation. The source is a human donor in good health (CMV status not recorded). Some clones in this sample may be carry-over from other donors' samples.

This clonotype has a count of ten or more. The chain is built from TRBV7-2 and TRBJ2-1, with D unclear. The V gene's germline CDR1 is SGHTA and CDR2 FQGNSA. Trimming took off 4 bases at V and 1 base at J, with 5 bases between the two ends. The CDR3 runs to 13 residues. The CDR3, as DNA: TGTGCCAGCAGCTCATCTTCCTACAATGAGCAGTTCTTC. Its protein product is CASSSSSYNEQFF.

This sequence joins TRBV6-6 and TRBJ2-1, with 8 bases that match TRBD1. V dropped 2 bases and J dropped 6; count of bases not matched to a gene: 6. The CDR3 runs to 15 residues. The germline CDR1 and CDR2 sequences are MNHNY and SVGAGI (reference sequence). The CDR3 is CASSYAGQGSNEQFF. The DNA of the CDR3 is TGTGCCAGCAGTTACGCAGGACAGGGCTCCAATGAGCAGTTCTTC.

In this sample, this clonotype turned up a few times. This chain uses TRBV20-1 with TRBJ2-1; no definite D call. This CDR3 contains 15 residues. Germline V gene sequence: CDR1 DFQATT, CDR2 SNEGSKA (reference sequence). Trimming took 2 bases from V and 2 from J, leaving 13 bases between them. CDR3 DNA: TGCAGTGCTAGACCCGAAGCCCGGACCTACAATGAGCAGTTCTTC. Its translation is CSARPEARTYNEQFF.

In this sample, this clonotype turned up a few times. The chain has TRBV6-1 and TRBJ2-7; D possibly corresponds to TRBD2 (5 bases). The CDR3 covers 13 residues. Germline V gene data show CDR1 as MNHNS and CDR2 as SASEGT. With 3 bases removed from V and 3 bases from J, the gap between germline ends came to 9 bases. This chain's CDR3 is CASSESGRYEQYV. CDR3 DNA: TGTGCCAGCAGTGAGAGCGGCCGCTACGAGCAGTACGTC.

V gene TRBV7-6 combines with J gene TRBJ2-5; TRBD1 is a possible D gene (6 bases). The CDR3 spans 13 residues. Germline CDR1 is SGHVS and CDR2 is FNYEAQ. The V gene lost 2 bases and the J gene lost 5 bases, with 9 bases spanning the gap. CDR3 coding DNA: TGTGCCAGCAGCTTAACAGGGATGGAGACCCAGTACTTC. Protein product: CASSLTGMETQYF.

The gene calls are TRBV28 and TRBJ1-2, with D maybe TRBD1 (5 bases). The CDR3 runs 13 residues. Trimming left V 7 bases short and J 5 bases short, with 14 bases between. In germline, CDR1 is MDHEN, CDR2 SYDVKM. The CDR3, as DNA: TGTGCCAGCAATCCCCCGGGGACTTATGGCTACACCTTC. Its translation: CASNPPGTYGYTF.

The sample holds many counts of this clonotype. This chain uses TRBV7-9 with TRBJ2-3; 8 bases align to TRBD1. This CDR3 spans 16 amino acids. CDR1 is SEHNR and CDR2 is FQNEAQ in the germline V gene (reference sequence). The trim removed 4 bases at V and 2 bases at J, leaving 8 bases unmatched. The CDR3 protein is CASSSPGQVATDTQYF. The CDR3 nucleotides read TGTGCCAGCAGCTCTCCGGGACAGGTGGCCACAGATACGCAGTATTTT.

This clonotype was recorded only once. This chain connects TRBV5-3 to TRBJ2-5, with 9 bases that match TRBD1. TRBV5-3 has ORF status, its function being uncertain. The J segment lost 4 bases and the V segment lost 8 bases, leaving 9 bases of the junction unmatched. CDR3 size: 14 residues. Written as DNA, the CDR3 is TGTGCCAGCAGCCCCATACAGGGGGCAGAGACCCAGTACTTC. Translation: CASSPIQGAETQYF.

There are a few counts of this clonotype. The J gene is TRBJ2-2, the V gene TRBV10-1; no firm D call. V lost 8 bases, J lost 4 bases, and 11 bases lay in between. From germline, CDR1 is WNHNN and CDR2 SYGVQD (reference sequence). CDR3 length: 13 amino acids. The CDR3 protein is CASSTSLTGELFF. In nucleotides, the CDR3 is TGCGCCAGCTCTACATCCCTCACCGGGGAGCTGTTTTTT.

The chain combines TRBV6-5 with TRBJ1-1, with D unresolved. V shed 2 bases and J shed 0 bases, with 7 bases lying between them. The CDR3 totals 14 residues. Germline V gene lookup returns CDR1 MNHEY and CDR2 SVGAGI. The CDR3 protein is CASSYGHLNTEAFF. CDR3 DNA sequence: TGTGCCAGCAGTTACGGGCACCTGAACACTGAAGCTTTCTTT.

DNA for the CDR3: TGTGCCAGCAGTTCGAGGAGGGAAGGCTCACCCCTCCACTTT. As protein: CASSSRREGSPLHF. The rearrangement links TRBV27 to TRBJ1-6; D gene ambiguous. V dropped 4 bases and J dropped 10 bases, with 14 bases sitting between them. The CDR3 has 14 residues. Germline CDR1 and CDR2: MNHEY and SMNVEV (reference sequence).

This clonotype was seen just once. V and J are TRBV28 and TRBJ2-1, with D possibly being TRBD2 (6 bases). V gave up 7 bases and J gave up 0 bases, with 13 bases separating them. The germline gives CDR1 MDHEN, CDR2 SYDVKM. The CDR3 has 15 residues. This CDR3 reads CASTGLASSYNEQFF. The CDR3 DNA reads as TGTGCCAGCACTGGCCTAGCGAGCTCCTACAATGAGCAGTTCTTC.

This clonotype has a handful of counts. The chain recombines TRBV7-2 with TRBJ2-1; D is tentatively TRBD1 or TRBD2 (5 bases each). Germline V gives CDR1 SGHTA, CDR2 FQGNSA. CDR3 length equals 15 residues. V was trimmed by 3 bases and J by 6 bases, leaving 15 bases between them. This chain's CDR3 is CASSFRWGRLNEQFF. The CDR3 DNA sequence: TGTGCCAGCAGCTTCCGTTGGGGACGGCTCAATGAGCAGTTCTTC.

The V and J genes are TRBV7-8 and TRBJ2-7; 7 bases match TRBD1. V dropped 5 bases and J dropped 7; count of bases not matched to a gene: 11. The germline V gene has CDR1 SGHVS and CDR2 FQNEAQ. This CDR3 spans 14 amino acids. The CDR3 protein is CASSGRGTGVEQYF. In DNA, the CDR3 is TGTGCCAGCAGCGGACGGGGAACAGGGGTAGAGCAGTACTTC.

The table lists this clonotype with a few counts. This chain connects TRBV7-9 to TRBJ2-7; possibly TRBD1 for D (5 bases). Between the trimmed V and J ends, which lost 3 bases and 0 bases, there was a span of 15 bases. Germline V CDR1 and CDR2: SEHNR, FQNEAQ (reference sequence). The CDR3 extends over 16 amino acids. CDR3 DNA: TGTGCCAGCAGCTTGACACACGACAGCTACTCCTACGAGCAGTACTTC. It yields the protein CASSLTHDSYSYEQYF. The variable domain in full, completed from reference TRBV7-9 and TRBJ2-7, reads DTGVSQNPRHKITKRGQNVTFRCDPISEHNRLYWYRQTLGQGPEFLTYFQNEAQLEKSRLLSDRFSAERPKGSFSTLEIQRTEQGDSAMYLCASSLTHDSYSYEQYFGPGTRLTVT.

This clonotype was recorded a few times. The J gene is TRBJ1-5, the V gene TRBV11-2; 8 nucleotides match TRBD1. V lost 0 bases, J lost 1 base, and 5 bases stayed unmatched. CDR3 length: 17 residues. Germline-derived CDR1 and CDR2 are SGHAT and FQNNGV. The CDR3 loop is CASSLDNQGASNQPQHF. The CDR3 DNA sequence: TGTGCCAGCAGCTTAGATAACCAGGGGGCAAGCAATCAGCCCCAGCATTTT.

The chain carries TRBV7-6 and TRBJ2-1; 8 nucleotides align to TRBD1. Germline CDR1 and CDR2: SGHVS and FNYEAQ. The CDR3 covers 13 residues. The junction had 4 bases not matched to a gene; V was cut back by 3 bases and J by 9 bases. CDR3 loop: CASSLSDRGEQFF. CDR3 bases: TGTGCCAGCAGCTTGTCCGACAGGGGTGAGCAGTTCTTC. Supplemented by reference TRBV7-6 and TRBJ2-1, the full variable domain reads GAGVSQSPRYKVTKRGQDVALRCDPISGHVSLYWYRQALGQGPEFLTYFNYEAQQDKSGLPNDRFSAERPEGSISTLTIQRTEQRDSAMYRCASSLSDRGEQFFGPGTRLTVL.

The chain recombines TRBV11-2 with TRBJ2-5; D gene uncertain. Trimming cost V 9 bases and J 4 bases, with 12 bases left between them. The length of the CDR3 is 12 residues. Germline V lookup: CDR1 SGHAT, CDR2 FQNNGV. CDR3 coding DNA: TGTGCCAGTTACGCCCGAGGAGAGACCCAGTACTTC. This translates into CASYARGETQYF. The full variable domain, completed using reference TRBV11-2 and TRBJ2-5, is EAGVAQSPRYKIIEKRQSVAFWCNPISGHATLYWYQQILGQGPKLLIQFQNNGVVDDSQLPKDRFSAERLKGVDSTLKIQPAKLEDSAVYLCASYARGETQYFGPGTRLLVL.

The chain combines TRBV4-2 with TRBJ2-6, with 8 positions matching TRBD2. Per germline, CDR1 LGHNA and CDR2 YNFKEQ. The CDR3 runs 17 residues. The ends lost 1 base at V and 2 bases at J; junction bases unmatched: 4. CDR3 in amino acids: CASSQGVLAAGANVLTF. In DNA form, the CDR3 reads TGTGCCAGCAGCCAAGGAGTACTAGCGGCTGGGGCCAACGTCCTGACTTTC.

The gene calls are TRBV7-8 and TRBJ2-3; D not resolved. Per germline, CDR1 SGHVS and CDR2 FQNEAQ. V lost 5 bases, J lost 8 bases, and 14 bases lay in between. The CDR3 length is 13 residues. For the CDR3, the DNA is TGTGCCAGCAGCCCTGGCCCAGACGGTACGCAGTATTTT. Translating gives CASSPGPDGTQYF.

The table lists this clonotype with many counts. The chain links TRBV7-2 to TRBJ2-4; a possible D gene is TRBD2 (5 bases). In germline, CDR1 is SGHTA, CDR2 FQGNSA. V was shortened by 5 bases and J by 0 bases, with 23 bases between the two germline ends. CDR3 length: 19 amino acids. CDR3 sequence: CASSPTPSVTRLAKNIQYF. The DNA for the CDR3 is TGTGCCAGCAGCCCGACCCCCAGCGTCACTAGGTTAGCCAAAAACATTCAGTACTTC.